Listed here is a single T cell receptor (beta chain). What it recognizes is unknown. This record comes from a study of beta chain features in type 1 diabetes. From germline, CDR1 is SGHTA and CDR2 FQGNSA. This CDR3 has 16 residues. After removal of 3 bases from V and 4 bases from J, the junction contained 6 bases not matched to a gene. General study findings and limits: Shortening that was moderate but significant affected the TCRB CDR3s of Type 1 diabetes patients in all four CD4+ subsets. Over-representation of high TCR-expressing cells was a possible consequence of cDNA sequencing.

The investigators reverse transcribed all of the isolated RNA, so they sequenced expressed TCRB transcripts. The method was immunoSEQ multiplex PCR; TCRdb's version includes in-frame clones alone and lacks a portion of them. The sample shows hundreds of thousands of clones, roughly 16% of them seen only once. The chain couples TRBV7-2 to TRBJ2-2, with 9 bases matching TRBD2. The TCR originated in a young man in good health. Source material: naive CD4+ T cells from blood. CDR3 DNA: TGTGCCAGCAGCTTTCAAGCTAGCGGGGCCACCGGGGAGCTGTTTTTT. Its protein product is CASSFQASGATGELFF.